This T cell receptor (beta chain) was profiled in a study of OX40 agonist ivuxolimab in advanced cancers. Regarding the study as a whole: The authors did not determine the antigen specificity of the expanded peripheral T cells.

Systemic immunosuppression or a history of autoimmune disease excluded patients. Germline trimming cut 8 bases from V and 8 bases from J; bases unmatched to any gene: 12. The CDR3 contains 15 residues. Germline CDR1 and CDR2: WSHSY and SAAADI. Turning to this clone: Its antigen is not known.

The table came from immunoSEQ multiplex PCR; TCRdb's copy has only in-frame clones and leaves some out. Among 35,000 to 45,000 clones listed, about 91% were seen once. Sequenced material: CD4+ or CD8+ T cells sorted from blood, taken in a trial of the OX40 agonist ivuxolimab. This clonotype was sampled from an adult with an advanced solid tumor such as melanoma, head and neck, liver or kidney cancer. The chain combines TRBV10-2 with TRBJ2-1; 10 nucleotides line up with TRBD2. This CDR3 is CASGDLAGVGDEQFF. The DNA of the CDR3 is TGCGCCAGCGGGGATCTAGCGGGAGTGGGCGATGAGCAGTTCTTC.